A selection of T cell receptor beta chains follows, all from one sample in a study of long-term antiretroviral therapy in people with HIV. Here immunoSEQ multiplex PCR was the method, and the copy in TCRdb shows in-frame clones only, minus some. The top ten clones hold around 5.7% of a sample with roughly 21,000 clones, roughly 80% of them seen once. The sequenced sample was unsorted PBMCs, obtained 0.2 years after starting antiretroviral therapy. Receptors were obtained from a woman in her thirties with HIV. CDR3s include the opening cysteine and the closing phenylalanine or tryptophan. A D gene is named only where the DNA matches it firmly. The size of a clone is reported for some rows only, either as once, few or many, or as a class for expanded clones.

>TRBJ2-2|.|.|TRBV6-5
CASSYQGRNTGELFF
TGTGCCAGCAGTTACCAGGGACGCAACACCGGGGAGCTGTTTTTT
>TRBJ1-2|.|TRBD1|TRBV29-1
CSVDGGGAGGYTF
TGCAGCGTTGATGGAGGGGGCGCGGGTGGCTACACCTTC
>TRBJ2-2|.|TRBD1|TRBV9
CASSVAGTGGIEELFF
TGTGCCAGCAGCGTAGCCGGGACAGGAGGAATAGAGGAGCTGTTTTTT
>TRBJ1-1|.|.|TRBV18
CASSSGRMNTEAFF
TGTGCCAGCTCGTCGGGACGGATGAACACTGAAGCTTTCTTT
>TRBJ2-7|few|.|TRBV2
CASSEEGHQVLYEQYF
TGTGCCAGCAGTGAAGAAGGGCACCAGGTACTCTACGAGCAGTACTTC
>TRBJ2-1|.|.|TRBV5-6
CASSLSGMGEQFF
TGTGCCAGCAGCTTGTCAGGGATGGGTGAGCAGTTCTTC
>TRBJ1-5|.|TRBD1|TRBV30
CAWSADRVQPQHF
TGTGCCTGGAGTGCTGACAGGGTTCAGCCCCAGCATTTT
>TRBJ2-1|.|.|TRBV20-1
CSARVNNEQFF
TGCAGTGCTAGAGTGAACAATGAGCAGTTCTTC
>TRBJ1-1|once|.|TRBV14
CASSQVRSEAFF
TGTGCCAGCAGCCAAGTACGCTCTGAAGCTTTCTTT
>TRBJ1-2|.|.|TRBV5-6
CASSLNQGGVYTF
TGTGCCAGCAGCTTAAACCAGGGAGGAGTGTACACCTTC
>TRBJ2-7|.|.|TRBV30
CAWSVSNSYEQYF
TGTGCCTGGTCGGTCAGTAACTCCTACGAGCAGTACTTC
>TRBJ1-4|once|TRBD1|TRBV29-1
CSAGQGLTNEKLFF
TGCAGCGCGGGACAGGGCCTTACTAATGAAAAACTGTTTTTT
>TRBJ1-2|.|.|TRBV30
CAWSVLPGGQLLGGYTF
TGTGCCTGGAGTGTACTCCCCGGGGGACAACTCCTGGGAGGCTACACCTTC
>TRBJ2-7|.|TRBD2|TRBV6-6
CASSYRAGGYDYEQYF
TGTGCCAGCAGTTATCGAGCGGGGGGGTACGACTACGAGCAGTACTTC
>TRBJ2-5|.|.|TRBV9
CASSPTGPSYQETQYF
TGTGCCAGCAGCCCAACCGGTCCTTCGTACCAAGAGACCCAGTACTTC
>TRBJ2-5|.|.|TRBV9
CASSVGFGRGSQETQYF
TGTGCCAGCAGCGTCGGGTTTGGCAGGGGATCGCAAGAGACCCAGTACTTC
>TRBJ2-5|.|.|TRBV7-9
CASSSSGVSHQETQYF
TGTGCCAGCAGCTCGTCGGGGGTTAGTCACCAAGAGACCCAGTACTTC
>TRBJ1-5|.|TRBD1|TRBV29-1
CSVVTGGWDQPQHF
TGCAGCGTTGTGACAGGGGGCTGGGATCAGCCCCAGCATTTT
>TRBJ1-5|.|TRBD1|TRBV5-5
CASSLESGGGNQPQHF
TGTGCCAGCAGCTTGGAGTCAGGGGGGGGCAATCAGCCCCAGCATTTT
>TRBJ1-2|few|TRBD1|TRBV6-5
CASRQGDYGYTF
TGTGCCAGCCGACAGGGGGACTATGGCTACACCTTC
>TRBJ2-5|.|TRBD1|TRBV19
CASSMGQGLETQYF
TGTGCCAGTAGTATGGGACAGGGACTGGAGACCCAGTACTTC
>TRBJ2-7|.|.|TRBV5-6
CASSSDTVNSYEQYF
TGTGCCAGCAGCTCTGACACGGTGAACTCCTACGAGCAGTACTTC
>TRBJ1-5|.|.|TRBV5-6
CASSFSTDNQPQHF
TGTGCCAGCAGCTTTTCGACTGACAATCAGCCCCAGCATTTT
>TRBJ1-6|.|.|TRBV20-1
CSARNRGALHF
TGCAGTGCTAGAAACCGGGGGGCCCTCCACTTT
>TRBJ2-5|.|TRBD2|TRBV6-5
CASGRAGGPETQYF
TGTGCCAGCGGCAGAGCGGGGGGGCCAGAGACCCAGTACTTC
>TRBJ2-3|.|TRBD1|TRBV30
CAWSGLKPQGYVTDTQYF
TGTGCCTGGAGTGGCCTTAAACCACAGGGGTACGTCACAGATACGCAGTATTTT
>TRBJ2-3|.|TRBD2|TRBV10-3
CAIRPGLAGADTDTQYF
TGTGCCATCAGGCCGGGACTAGCGGGGGCCGACACAGATACGCAGTATTTT
>TRBJ1-2|.|.|TRBV5-6
CASSPVLTPHGYTF
TGTGCCAGCAGCCCGGTCCTCACCCCCCATGGCTACACCTTC
>TRBJ2-3|.|.|TRBV11-2
CASSPLTAWGSTDTQYF
TGTGCCAGCAGCCCATTGACGGCGTGGGGGAGCACAGATACGCAGTATTTT
>TRBJ2-4|.|.|TRBV9
CASSAGPTGSKNIQYF
TGTGCCAGCAGTGCGGGCCCCACAGGGTCCAAAAACATTCAGTACTTC
>TRBJ2-3|.|TRBD2|TRBV4-2
CASSQYGGFADTQYF
TGTGCCAGCAGCCAGTACGGGGGGTTCGCAGATACGCAGTATTTT
>TRBJ1-1|.|.|TRBV11-2
CASSLGPEAFF
TGTGCCAGCAGCTTAGGTCCTGAAGCTTTCTTT
>TRBJ2-5|.|TRBD2|TRBV27
CASSSVLAGDETQYF
TGTGCCAGCAGTTCGGTCCTAGCGGGGGATGAGACCCAGTACTTC
>TRBJ1-5|once|.|TRBV6-9
CASSFPGPPFGSGQPQHF
TGTGCCAGCAGTTTTCCGGGACCCCCGTTCGGTTCTGGGCAGCCCCAGCATTTT
>TRBJ1-1|.|TRBD1|TRBV5-6
CASSFRDSHTEAFF
TGTGCCAGCAGCTTCCGGGACAGCCACACTGAAGCTTTCTTT
>TRBJ2-2|.|.|TRBV27
CASSLGTRNTGELFF
TGTGCCAGCAGTTTGGGGACACGAAACACCGGGGAGCTGTTTTTT
>TRBJ1-1|once|.|TRBV5-1
CASSLYWELNTEAFF
TGCGCCAGCAGCTTGTACTGGGAATTGAACACTGAAGCTTTCTTT
>TRBJ1-2|few|TRBD1|TRBV9
CASSVAHGGTDNGYTF
TGTGCCAGCAGCGTAGCGCATGGCGGGACAGATAATGGCTACACCTTC
>TRBJ2-7|few|TRBD2|TRBV10-1
CASSERGRGTYEQYF
TGCGCCAGCAGTGAGCGCGGGAGAGGGACCTACGAGCAGTACTTC
>TRBJ2-1|.|.|TRBV29-1
CSVDSTPNEQFF
TGCAGCGTTGACAGCACCCCCAATGAGCAGTTCTTC
>TRBJ2-3|.|TRBD2|TRBV7-9
CASSPPAGTSGGADTQYF
TGTGCCAGCAGCCCCCCCGCCGGGACTAGCGGGGGGGCAGATACGCAGTATTTT
>TRBJ2-5|.|.|TRBV9
CASSVDRRVQETQYF
TGTGCCAGCAGCGTAGACAGGCGGGTACAAGAGACCCAGTACTTC
>TRBJ1-2|.|.|TRBV6-5
CASRPSSNYGYTF
TGTGCCAGTCGACCGAGTTCAAACTATGGCTACACCTTC
>TRBJ1-2|.|.|TRBV30
CARMKLDSNYGYTF
TGTGCCCGGATGAAGCTGGACAGCAACTATGGCTACACCTTC
>TRBJ1-2|.|.|TRBV9
CASSLVSHYGYTF
TGTGCCAGCAGCCTCGTTTCCCACTATGGCTACACCTTC
>TRBJ1-4|.|TRBD1|TRBV9
CASSGRQGANEKLFF
TGTGCCAGCAGCGGAAGACAGGGGGCAAATGAAAAACTGTTTTTT
>TRBJ1-2|few|.|TRBV11-2
CATNSLYGYTF
TGTGCCACCAACAGCCTTTATGGCTACACCTTC
>TRBJ2-5|.|TRBD2|TRBV7-3
CASSPSLAGGSETQYF
TGTGCCAGCAGCCCAAGTTTAGCGGGGGGGAGTGAGACCCAGTACTTC
>TRBJ1-6|.|TRBD1|TRBV6-6
CASSDQDRGGNSPLHF
TGTGCCAGCAGCGATCAAGACAGGGGAGGGAATTCACCCCTCCACTTT
>TRBJ2-5|.|TRBD2|TRBV6-1
CASSALGTSGGPNRETQYF
TGTGCCAGCAGTGCCTTGGGGACTAGCGGGGGCCCTAATCGAGAGACCCAGTACTTC
>TRBJ1-2|.|.|TRBV6-6
CASSYTGPGVWNTF
TGTGCCAGCAGTTACACCGGCCCTGGGGTTTGGAACACCTTC